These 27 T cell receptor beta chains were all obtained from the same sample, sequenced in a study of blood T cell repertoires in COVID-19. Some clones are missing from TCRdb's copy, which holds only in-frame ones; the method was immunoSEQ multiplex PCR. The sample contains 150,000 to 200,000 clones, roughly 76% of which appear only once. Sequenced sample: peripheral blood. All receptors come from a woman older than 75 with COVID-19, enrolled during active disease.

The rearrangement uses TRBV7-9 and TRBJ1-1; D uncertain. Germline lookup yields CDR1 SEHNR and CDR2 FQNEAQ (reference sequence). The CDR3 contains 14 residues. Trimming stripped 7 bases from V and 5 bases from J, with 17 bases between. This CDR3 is CASILESPRTEAFF. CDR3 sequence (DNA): TGTGCCAGCATTCTAGAGAGCCCAAGGACTGAAGCTTTCTTT.

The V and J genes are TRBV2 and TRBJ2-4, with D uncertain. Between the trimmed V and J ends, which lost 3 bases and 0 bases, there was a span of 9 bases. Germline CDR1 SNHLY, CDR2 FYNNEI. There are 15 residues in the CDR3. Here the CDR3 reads CASSELEIAKNIQYF. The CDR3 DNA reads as TGTGCCAGCAGTGAGCTGGAGATAGCCAAAAACATTCAGTACTTC.

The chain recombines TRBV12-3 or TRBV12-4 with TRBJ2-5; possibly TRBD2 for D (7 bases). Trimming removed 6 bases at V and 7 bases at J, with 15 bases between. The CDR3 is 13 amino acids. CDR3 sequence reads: CASSRGGGGTQYF. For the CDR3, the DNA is TGTGCCAGCAGCCGCGGGGGCGGAGGGACCCAGTACTTC.

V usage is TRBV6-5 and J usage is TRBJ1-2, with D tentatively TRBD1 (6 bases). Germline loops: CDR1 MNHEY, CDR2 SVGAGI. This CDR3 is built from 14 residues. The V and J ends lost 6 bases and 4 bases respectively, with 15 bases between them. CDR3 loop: CASSPGGLLYGYTF. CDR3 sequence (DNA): TGTGCCAGCAGCCCCGGGGGGCTCCTCTATGGCTACACCTTC.

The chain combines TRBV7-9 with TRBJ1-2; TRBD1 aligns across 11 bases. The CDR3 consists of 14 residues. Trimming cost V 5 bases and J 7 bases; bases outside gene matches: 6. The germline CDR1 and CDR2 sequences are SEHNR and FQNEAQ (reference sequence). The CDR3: CASSSGQGARGYTF. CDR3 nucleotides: TGTGCCAGCAGCAGTGGACAGGGGGCGCGTGGCTACACCTTC. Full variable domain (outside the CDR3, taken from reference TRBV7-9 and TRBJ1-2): DTGVSQNPRHKITKRGQNVTFRCDPISEHNRLYWYRQTLGQGPEFLTYFQNEAQLEKSRLLSDRFSAERPKGSFSTLEIQRTEQGDSAMYLCASSSGQGARGYTFGSGTRLTVV.

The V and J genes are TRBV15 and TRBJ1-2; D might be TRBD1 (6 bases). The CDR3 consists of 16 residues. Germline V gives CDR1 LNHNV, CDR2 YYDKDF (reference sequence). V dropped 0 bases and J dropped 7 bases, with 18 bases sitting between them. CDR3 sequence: CATSREGAGVVGGYTF. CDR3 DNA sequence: TGTGCCACCAGCAGAGAGGGGGCGGGGGTTGTAGGTGGCTACACCTTC.

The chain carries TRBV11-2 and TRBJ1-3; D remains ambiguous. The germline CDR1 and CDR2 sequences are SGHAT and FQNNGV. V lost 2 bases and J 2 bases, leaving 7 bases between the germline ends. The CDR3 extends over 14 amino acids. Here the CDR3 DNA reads TGTGCCAGCAGCTTATTTTATCCTGGAAACACCATATATTTT. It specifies CASSLFYPGNTIYF.

DNA of the CDR3: TGTGCCAGCAGCGACTTCAGGGGGGCGAACACTGAAGCTTTCTTT. Protein: CASSDFRGANTEAFF. V usage is TRBV9 and J usage is TRBJ1-1, with 7 bases fitting TRBD1. The trim removed 3 bases at V and 1 base at J, leaving 6 bases unmatched. There are 15 residues in the CDR3. Looked up from germline, CDR1 is SGDLS and CDR2 is YYNGEE.

The chain's CDR3 is CASSLIGTSGGDTQYF. The CDR3, as DNA: TGCGCCAGCAGCTTGATCGGGACTAGCGGGGGTGATACGCAGTATTTT. This chain connects TRBV5-1 to TRBJ2-3; 14 positions match TRBD2. This CDR3 has 16 residues. Germline CDR1 SGHRS, CDR2 YFSETQ. V was clipped by 1 base and J by 6 bases; unmatched bases: 4.

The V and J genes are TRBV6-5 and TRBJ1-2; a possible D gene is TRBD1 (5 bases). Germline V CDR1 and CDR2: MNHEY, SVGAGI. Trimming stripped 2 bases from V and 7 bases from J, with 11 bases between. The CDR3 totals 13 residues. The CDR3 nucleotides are TGTGCCAGCAGTTACGGGGGAGGCGGTGGCTACACCTTC. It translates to CASSYGGGGGYTF.

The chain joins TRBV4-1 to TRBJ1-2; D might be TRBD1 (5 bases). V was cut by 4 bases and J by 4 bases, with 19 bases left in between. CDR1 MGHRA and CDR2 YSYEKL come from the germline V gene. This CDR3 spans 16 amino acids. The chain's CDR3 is CASSPDGPGTFYGYTF. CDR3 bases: TGCGCCAGCAGCCCAGATGGACCCGGGACTTTCTATGGCTACACCTTC.

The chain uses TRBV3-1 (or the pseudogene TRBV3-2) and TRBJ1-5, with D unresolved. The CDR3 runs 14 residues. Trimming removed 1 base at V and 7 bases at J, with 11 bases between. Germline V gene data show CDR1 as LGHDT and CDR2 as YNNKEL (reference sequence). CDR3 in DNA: TGTGCCAGCAGCCAAGCCTTCAGCAGGCAGCCCCAGCATTTT. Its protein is CASSQAFSRQPQHF.

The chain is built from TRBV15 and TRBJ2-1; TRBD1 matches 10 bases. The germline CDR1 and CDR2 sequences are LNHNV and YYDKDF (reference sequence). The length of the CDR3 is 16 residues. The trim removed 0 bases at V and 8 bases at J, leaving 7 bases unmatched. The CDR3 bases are TGTGCCACCAGCAGAGATGGGTGGACAGGGGGGGATGAGCAGTTCTTC. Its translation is CATSRDGWTGGDEQFF.

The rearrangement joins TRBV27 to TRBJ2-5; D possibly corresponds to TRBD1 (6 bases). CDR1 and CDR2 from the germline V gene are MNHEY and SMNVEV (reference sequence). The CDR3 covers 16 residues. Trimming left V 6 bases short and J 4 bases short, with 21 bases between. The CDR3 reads CASSPGTGFGRETQYF. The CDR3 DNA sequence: TGTGCCAGCAGCCCCGGTACAGGGTTTGGGCGAGAGACCCAGTACTTC.

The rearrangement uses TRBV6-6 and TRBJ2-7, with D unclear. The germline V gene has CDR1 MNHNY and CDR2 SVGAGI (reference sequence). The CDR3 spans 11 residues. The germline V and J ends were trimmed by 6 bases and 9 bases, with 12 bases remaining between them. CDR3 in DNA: TGTGCCAGCAGACGCCTCTACCTGCAGTACTTC. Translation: CASRRLYLQYF.

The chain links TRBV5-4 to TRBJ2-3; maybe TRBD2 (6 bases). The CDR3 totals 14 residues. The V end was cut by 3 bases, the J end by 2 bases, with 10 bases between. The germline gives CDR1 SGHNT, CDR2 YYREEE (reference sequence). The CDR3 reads CASSSRENTDTQYF. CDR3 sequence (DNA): TGTGCCAGCAGCTCCCGGGAGAACACAGATACGCAGTATTTT.

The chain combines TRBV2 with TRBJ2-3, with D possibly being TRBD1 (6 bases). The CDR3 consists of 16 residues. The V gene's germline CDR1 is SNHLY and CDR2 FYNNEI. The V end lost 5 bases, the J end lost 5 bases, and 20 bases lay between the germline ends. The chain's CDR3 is CASSQGLRVRGDTQYF. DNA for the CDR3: TGTGCCAGCAGTCAGGGGCTTAGGGTTCGGGGAGATACGCAGTATTTT.

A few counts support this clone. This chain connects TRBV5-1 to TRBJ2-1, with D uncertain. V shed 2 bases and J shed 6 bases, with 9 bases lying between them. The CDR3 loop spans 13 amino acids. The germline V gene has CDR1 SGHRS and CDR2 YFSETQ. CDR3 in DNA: TGCGCCAGCAGCTTAGGTAGCACCAATGAGCAGTTCTTC. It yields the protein CASSLGSTNEQFF.

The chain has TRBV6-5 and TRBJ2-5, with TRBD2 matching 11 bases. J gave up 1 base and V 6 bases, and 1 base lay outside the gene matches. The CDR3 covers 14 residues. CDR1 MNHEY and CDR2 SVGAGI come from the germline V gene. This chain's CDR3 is CASRTSGGQETQYF. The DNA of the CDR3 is TGTGCCAGCAGAACTAGCGGGGGCCAAGAGACCCAGTACTTC.

The CDR3 sequence: CAWTSTDTQYF. The DNA for the CDR3 is TGTGCCTGGACTAGCACAGATACGCAGTATTTT. V usage is TRBV30 and J usage is TRBJ2-3; no clear D gene. Per germline, CDR1 GTSNPN and CDR2 SVGIG (reference sequence). Trimming removed 4 bases from V and 0 bases from J, with 2 bases in between. The CDR3 has 11 amino acids. Full variable domain (outside the CDR3, taken from reference TRBV30 and TRBJ2-3): SQTIHQWPATLVQPVGSPLSLECTVEGTSNPNLYWYRQAAGRGLQLLFYSVGIGQISSEVPQNLSASRPQDRQFILSSKKLLLSDSGFYLCAWTSTDTQYFGPGTRLTVL.

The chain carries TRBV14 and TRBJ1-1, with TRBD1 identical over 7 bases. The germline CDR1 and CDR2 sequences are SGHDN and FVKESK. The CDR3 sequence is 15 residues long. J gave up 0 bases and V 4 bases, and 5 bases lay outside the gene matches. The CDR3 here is CASSPPGQMNTEAFF. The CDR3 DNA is TGTGCCAGCAGCCCACCGGGACAGATGAACACTGAAGCTTTCTTT.

CDR3 loop: CSVTNHRAGEQYF. The CDR3 DNA follows: TGCAGCGTTACAAATCACAGGGCAGGCGAGCAGTACTTC. The chain is built from TRBV29-1 and TRBJ2-7; tentative D call: TRBD1 (6 bases). The germline V gene has CDR1 SQVTM and CDR2 ANQGSEA. Trimming left V 5 bases short and J 6 bases short, with 17 bases between. The CDR3 is made up of 13 amino acids.

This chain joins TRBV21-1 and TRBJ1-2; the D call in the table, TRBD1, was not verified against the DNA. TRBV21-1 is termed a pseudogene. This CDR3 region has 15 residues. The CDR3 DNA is TGTGCCAGCAGCAAAGAACAGGGGGCCGACTATGGCTACACCTTC. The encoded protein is CASSKEQGADYGYTF.

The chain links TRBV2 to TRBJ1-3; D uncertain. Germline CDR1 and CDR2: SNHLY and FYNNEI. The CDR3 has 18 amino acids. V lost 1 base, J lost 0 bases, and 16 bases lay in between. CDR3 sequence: CASSEVGRTTYSGNTIYF. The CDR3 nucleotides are TGTGCCAGCAGTGAAGTAGGACGGACTACTTACTCTGGAAACACCATATATTTT.

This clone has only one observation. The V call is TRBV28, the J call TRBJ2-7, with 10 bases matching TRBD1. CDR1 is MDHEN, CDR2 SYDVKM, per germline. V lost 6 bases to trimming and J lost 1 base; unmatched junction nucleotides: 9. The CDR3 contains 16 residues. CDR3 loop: CASSPRTGGVSYEQYF. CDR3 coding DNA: TGTGCCAGCAGCCCCCGGACAGGGGGTGTTTCCTACGAGCAGTACTTC.

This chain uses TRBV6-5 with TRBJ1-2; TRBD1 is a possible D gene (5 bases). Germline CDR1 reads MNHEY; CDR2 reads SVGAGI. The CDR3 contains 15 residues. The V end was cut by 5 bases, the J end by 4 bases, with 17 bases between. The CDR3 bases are TGTGCCAGCAGTCGCCCCCCCGGGGGGATCTATGGCTACACCTTC. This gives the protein CASSRPPGGIYGYTF.

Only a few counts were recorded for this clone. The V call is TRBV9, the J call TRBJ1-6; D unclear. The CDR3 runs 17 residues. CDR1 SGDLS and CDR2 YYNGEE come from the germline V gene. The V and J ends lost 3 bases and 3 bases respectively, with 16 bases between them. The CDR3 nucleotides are TGTGCCAGCAGCGCCGGGGAGAGGGTAAACTATAATTCACCCCTCCACTTT. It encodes CASSAGERVNYNSPLHF.